Presented here are 15 T cell receptor beta chains from one specimen sequenced in a study of PD-1 blockade in classical Hodgkin lymphoma. Assay used: immunoSEQ multiplex PCR; TCRdb lists only in-frame clones, some missing. The sample consists of about 41,000 clones, more than 70% of them appearing once. Each patient relapsed following autologous stem cell transplantation, and prior brentuximab vedotin exposure differed. The sample in question was peripheral blood mononuclear cells (PBMCs), obtained at baseline. These receptors all come from a human donor with classical Hodgkin lymphoma.

The chain combines TRBV9 with TRBJ2-5; D may be TRBD1 (6 bases). Germline CDR1 is SGDLS and CDR2 is YYNGEE. This CDR3 is 15 amino acids long. V was clipped by 4 bases and J by 2 bases, with 15 bases between them. CDR3: CASSRSTGGQETQYF. The CDR3 DNA reads TGTGCCAGCAGCCGCTCGACAGGTGGGCAAGAGACCCAGTACTTC.

The genes are TRBV6-5 and TRBJ2-6; D possibly corresponds to TRBD1 (6 bases). Looked up from germline, CDR1 is MNHEY and CDR2 is SVGAGI. Trimming removed 6 bases at V and 1 base at J, with 10 bases between. The CDR3 runs to 15 residues. The CDR3 nucleotides are TGTGCCAGCAGAACACAGGGATCTGGGGCCAACGTCCTGACTTTC. This gives the protein CASRTQGSGANVLTF.

J is TRBJ1-2 and V is TRBV7-9; D possibly corresponds to TRBD1 (5 bases). The V gene's germline CDR1 is SEHNR and CDR2 FQNEAQ (reference sequence). The CDR3 is made up of 14 amino acids. Trimming left V 2 bases short and J 6 bases short, with 13 bases between. CDR3 sequence: CASSLYPGNDGYTF. CDR3 coding DNA: TGTGCCAGCAGCTTATACCCAGGGAATGATGGCTACACCTTC.

As to this clone: Other nucleotide sequences from this sample produce the same CDR3. This chain's CDR3 is CASSPRQGPYEQYF. In DNA, the CDR3 is TGTGCCAGCAGTCCCCGACAGGGTCCCTACGAGCAGTACTTC. The chain recombines TRBV6-6 with TRBJ2-7; 7 bases map to TRBD1. The CDR3 totals 14 residues. The germline CDR1 and CDR2 sequences are MNHNY and SVGAGI (reference sequence). The ends lost 5 bases at V and 2 bases at J; junction bases unmatched: 6.

The chain is built from TRBV19 and TRBJ1-5; tentatively, D is TRBD1 (6 bases). Germline V gene lookup returns CDR1 LNHDA and CDR2 SQIVND (reference sequence). V lost 5 bases to trimming and J lost 7 bases, with 12 bases between them. This CDR3 contains 13 residues. DNA for the CDR3: TGTGCCAGTAGTCCCGGGACACGACAGCCCCAGCATTTT. It encodes CASSPGTRQPQHF.

This chain joins TRBV30 and TRBJ1-1; TRBD1 might be the D (6 bases). Germline CDR1 GTSNPN, CDR2 SVGIG (reference sequence). V was pared by 2 bases and J by 2 bases, with 15 bases between. The CDR3 spans 15 residues. The CDR3 sequence: CAWSPAGTLNTEAFF. In DNA form, the CDR3 reads TGTGCCTGGAGTCCCGCCGGGACACTTAACACTGAAGCTTTCTTT.

The chain employs TRBV5-1 and TRBJ2-7, with D perhaps TRBD1 or TRBD2 (6 bases each). Germline assignment: CDR1 SGHRS and CDR2 YFSETQ. This CDR3 comprises 13 residues. V was shortened by 4 bases and J by 7 bases, with 15 bases between the two germline ends. As DNA, the CDR3 is TGCGCCAGCAGCCCCGGTAGGGGGAGGGAGCAGTACTTC. Translating it yields CASSPGRGREQYF.

The rearrangement joins TRBV30 to TRBJ2-7, with a weak D call TRBD1 (6 bases). The CDR3 has 15 amino acids. The germline V and J ends were trimmed by 1 base and 4 bases, with 17 bases remaining between them. Germline V gene lookup returns CDR1 GTSNPN and CDR2 SVGIG (reference sequence). The CDR3 loop reads CAWSGHRESLYEQYF. The CDR3 coding sequence is TGTGCCTGGAGTGGCCACAGGGAATCCCTTTACGAGCAGTACTTC.

V usage is TRBV7-9 and J usage is TRBJ2-1; 7 nucleotides match TRBD1. Germline V gene lookup returns CDR1 SEHNR and CDR2 FQNEAQ (reference sequence). The V gene end was trimmed by 5 bases and the J gene end by 7 bases; junction bases not matched to a gene: 8. The CDR3 is made up of 14 amino acids. CDR3 loop: CASSRPGTANEQFF. CDR3 nucleotides: TGTGCCAGCAGCAGGCCTGGGACAGCTAATGAGCAGTTCTTC.

The chain is built from TRBV19 and TRBJ2-7; the match to TRBD1 covers 9 bases. The CDR3 sequence is 16 residues long. Germline CDR1 is LNHDA and CDR2 is SQIVND (reference sequence). Trimming took 2 bases from V and 4 from J; bases not matched to a gene: 9. The CDR3 bases are TGTGCCAGTAGTATACGGTCGGGACAGGGACCGTACGAGCAGTACTTC. Translated: CASSIRSGQGPYEQYF.

The chain joins TRBV6-6 to TRBJ2-7, with TRBD2 identical over 8 bases. The CDR3 is 13 amino acids. Trimming removed 7 bases from V and 3 bases from J; junction bases left unmatched: 5. Germline V lookup: CDR1 MNHNY, CDR2 SVGAGI (reference sequence). The CDR3 loop is CASTPSGHYEQYF. In DNA, the CDR3 is TGTGCCAGCACCCCTAGCGGGCACTACGAGCAGTACTTC.

V is TRBV6-6 and J is TRBJ1-1; the match to TRBD1 covers 8 bases. Germline CDR1 reads MNHNY; CDR2 reads SVGAGI (reference sequence). This CDR3 region has 14 residues. J was trimmed by 4 bases and V by 3 bases; bases with no gene match: 4. The CDR3 reads CASSYTGGSTEAFF. Written as DNA, the CDR3 is TGTGCCAGCAGTTATACAGGGGGGAGCACTGAAGCTTTCTTT.

The chain employs TRBV13 and TRBJ2-7; 7 nucleotides agree with TRBD2. Germline CDR1 PRHDT, CDR2 FYEKMQ (reference sequence). CDR3 length: 14 residues. V shed 0 bases and J 2 bases; nucleotides not matched to a gene: 1. Written as DNA, the CDR3 is TGTGCCAGCAGCTTAGGACTAGCGACCTACGAGCAGTACTTC. Amino acid sequence: CASSLGLATYEQYF. Full variable domain (rest looked up from reference TRBV13 and TRBJ2-7): AAGVIQSPRHLIKEKRETATLKCYPIPRHDTVYWYQQGPGQDPQFLISFYEKMQSDKGSIPDRFSAQQFSDYHSELNMSSLELGDSALYFCASSLGLATYEQYFGPGTRLTVT.

The V call is TRBV13, the J call TRBJ2-7; weak D call: TRBD1 (7 bases). The CDR3 is made up of 13 amino acids. V lost 4 bases and J 3 bases, leaving 10 bases between the germline ends. Germline CDR1 reads PRHDT; CDR2 reads FYEKMQ (reference sequence). CDR3: CASSYRGLYEQYF. CDR3 bases: TGTGCCAGCAGCTACAGGGGACTCTACGAGCAGTACTTC.

This clone was recorded a few times. The gene calls are TRBV15 and TRBJ1-2, with 10 positions matching TRBD1. The germline CDR1 and CDR2 sequences are LNHNV and YYDKDF (reference sequence). The CDR3 contains 15 residues. V trimming: 1 base; J trimming: 2 bases; junction bases outside the gene matches: 1. CDR3 DNA sequence: TGTGCCACCAGCAGAGGACAGGGGGCGAACTATGGCTACACCTTC. Translating gives CATSRGQGANYGYTF.